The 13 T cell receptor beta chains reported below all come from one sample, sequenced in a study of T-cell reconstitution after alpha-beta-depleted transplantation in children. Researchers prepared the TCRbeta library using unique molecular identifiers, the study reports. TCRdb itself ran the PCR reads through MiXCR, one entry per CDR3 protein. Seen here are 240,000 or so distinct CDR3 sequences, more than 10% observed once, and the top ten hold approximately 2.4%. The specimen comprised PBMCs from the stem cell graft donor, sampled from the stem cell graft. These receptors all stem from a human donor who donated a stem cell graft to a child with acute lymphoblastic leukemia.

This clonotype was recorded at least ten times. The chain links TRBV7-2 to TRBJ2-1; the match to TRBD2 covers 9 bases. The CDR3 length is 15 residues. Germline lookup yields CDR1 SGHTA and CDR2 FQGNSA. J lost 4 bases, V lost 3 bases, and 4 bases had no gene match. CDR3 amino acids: CASSFSGGTYNEQFF. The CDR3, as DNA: TGTGCCAGCAGCTTTAGCGGGGGAACGTACAATGAGCAGTTCTTC.

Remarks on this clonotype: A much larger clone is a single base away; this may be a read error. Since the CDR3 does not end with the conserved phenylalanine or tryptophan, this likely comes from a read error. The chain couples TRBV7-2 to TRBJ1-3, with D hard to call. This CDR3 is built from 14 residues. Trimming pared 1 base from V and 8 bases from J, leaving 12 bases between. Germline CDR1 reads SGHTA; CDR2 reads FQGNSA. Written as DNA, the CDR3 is TGTGCCAGCAGCTTAGATGGGTTTTTGGACACCATATATTCT. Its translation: CASSLDGFLDTIYS.

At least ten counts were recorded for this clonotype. CDR3 nucleotides: TGCAGTGCTATCGGAATACAGCACTACGAGCAGTACTTC. It codes for CSAIGIQHYEQYF. This chain joins TRBV20-1 and TRBJ2-7, with unresolved D. The CDR3 contains 13 residues. Germline CDR1 and CDR2: DFQATT and SNEGSKA (reference sequence). V was cut by 4 bases and J by 3 bases, with 13 bases left in between.

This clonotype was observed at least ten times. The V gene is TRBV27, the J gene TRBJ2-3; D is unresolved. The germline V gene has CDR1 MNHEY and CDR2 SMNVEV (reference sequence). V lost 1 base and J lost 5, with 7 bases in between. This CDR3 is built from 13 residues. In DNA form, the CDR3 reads TGTGCCAGCAGTTTATTGGGTATAGATACGCAGTATTTT. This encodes CASSLLGIDTQYF.

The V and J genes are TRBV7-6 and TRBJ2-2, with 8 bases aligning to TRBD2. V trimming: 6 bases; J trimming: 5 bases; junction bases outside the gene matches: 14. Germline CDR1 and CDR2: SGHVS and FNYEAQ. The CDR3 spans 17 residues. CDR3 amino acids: CASRPRGGIYRTGELFF. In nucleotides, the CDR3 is TGTGCCAGCAGACCCCGGGGGGGAATTTACAGGACCGGGGAGCTGTTTTTT.

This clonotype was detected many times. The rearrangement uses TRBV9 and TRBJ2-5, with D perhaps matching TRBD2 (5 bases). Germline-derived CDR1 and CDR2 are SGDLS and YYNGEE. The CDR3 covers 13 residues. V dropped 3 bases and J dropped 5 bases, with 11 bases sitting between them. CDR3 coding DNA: TGTGCCAGCAGCGGACGGGGTTGGGAGACCCAGTACTTC. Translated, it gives CASSGRGWETQYF.

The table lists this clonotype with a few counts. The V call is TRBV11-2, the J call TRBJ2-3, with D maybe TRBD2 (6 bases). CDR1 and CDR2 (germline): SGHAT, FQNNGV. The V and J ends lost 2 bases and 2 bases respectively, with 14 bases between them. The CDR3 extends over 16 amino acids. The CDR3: CASSLQDSGLTDTQYF. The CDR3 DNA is TGTGCCAGCAGCTTACAAGATAGCGGACTCACAGATACGCAGTATTTT.

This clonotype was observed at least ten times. The CDR3 nucleotides are TGCAGCGTTGTACAGGGGGTCACTGAAGCTTTCTTT. Its protein product is CSVVQGVTEAFF. The chain has TRBV29-1 and TRBJ1-1; 8 nucleotides agree with TRBD1. CDR1 and CDR2 from the germline V gene are SQVTM and ANQGSEA. The CDR3 runs 12 residues. V lost 4 bases and J lost 4; bases outside the gene matches: 2.

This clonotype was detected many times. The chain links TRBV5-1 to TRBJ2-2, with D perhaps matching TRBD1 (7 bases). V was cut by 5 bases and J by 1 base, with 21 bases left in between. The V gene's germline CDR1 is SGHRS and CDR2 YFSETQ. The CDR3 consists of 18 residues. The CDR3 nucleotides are TGCGCCAGCAGACGCTCCCTTGGGGGGACAGAGAACACCGGGGAGCTGTTTTTT. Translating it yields CASRRSLGGTENTGELFF.

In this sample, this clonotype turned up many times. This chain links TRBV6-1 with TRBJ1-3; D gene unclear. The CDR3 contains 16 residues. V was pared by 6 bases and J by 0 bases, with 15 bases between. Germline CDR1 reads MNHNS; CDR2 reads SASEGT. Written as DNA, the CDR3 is TGTGCCAGCAGCCGCCTAAGGCGGAGCTCTGGAAACACCATATATTTT. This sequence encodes CASSRLRRSSGNTIYF.

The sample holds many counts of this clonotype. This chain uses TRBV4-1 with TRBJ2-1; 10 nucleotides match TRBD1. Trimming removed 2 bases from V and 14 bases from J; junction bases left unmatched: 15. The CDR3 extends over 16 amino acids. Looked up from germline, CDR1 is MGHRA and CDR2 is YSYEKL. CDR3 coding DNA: TGCGCCAGCAGCCAACACTTGACAGGGGGCTTAGGATTGGAGTTCTTC. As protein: CASSQHLTGGLGLEFF.

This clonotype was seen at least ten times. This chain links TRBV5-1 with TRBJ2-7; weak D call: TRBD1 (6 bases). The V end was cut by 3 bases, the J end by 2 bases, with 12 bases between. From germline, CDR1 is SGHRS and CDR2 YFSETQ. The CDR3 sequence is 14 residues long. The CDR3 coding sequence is TGCGCCAGCAGCTATGGCACAGGGCCCTACGAGCAGTACTTC. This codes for CASSYGTGPYEQYF.

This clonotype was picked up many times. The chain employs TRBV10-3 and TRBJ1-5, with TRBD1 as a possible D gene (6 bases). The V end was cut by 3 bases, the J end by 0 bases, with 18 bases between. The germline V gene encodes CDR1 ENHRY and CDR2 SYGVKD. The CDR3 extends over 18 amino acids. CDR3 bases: TGTGCCATCAGTGATCCGGAGAGGGGGGGTTATAGCAATCAGCCCCAGCATTTT. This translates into CAISDPERGGYSNQPQHF.